Presented here are 18 T cell receptor beta chains from one specimen sequenced in a study of yellow fever vaccine responses in identical twins. TCRdb reprocessed the RT-PCR reads via MiXCR and lists one record per CDR3 protein. The repertoire holds about 2,000 distinct CDR3 sequences, approximately 78% seen once, with 6.3% in the top ten. Sequenced material: T cells from blood (PBMCs), unsorted or a sorted subset (not recorded which), taken before or after yellow fever vaccination (not recorded which). These receptors all come from a woman aged 18 to 35 who received the yellow fever vaccine.

The DNA for the CDR3 is TGTGCCAGCAGCCAAGACTACAGGGGCTCCTACGAGCAGTACGTC. This translates into CASSQDYRGSYEQYV. The V and J genes are TRBV3-1 and TRBJ2-7; TRBD1 aligns across 7 bases. The V gene's germline CDR1 is LGHDT and CDR2 YNNKEL (reference sequence). Unmatched junction bases numbered 2, after V lost 0 bases and J lost 0 bases. This CDR3 has 15 residues.

The CDR3 DNA reads TGTGCCAGCACCCCTGTTGGCTTGAACACTGAAGCTTTCTTT. Encoded protein: CASTPVGLNTEAFF. The V and J genes are TRBV28 and TRBJ1-1; D unclear. The CDR3 has 14 amino acids. Per the germline V gene, CDR1 is MDHEN and CDR2 is SYDVKM. The ends were cut back, 7 bases at V and 0 bases at J, with 12 bases in the middle. Using reference TRBV28 and TRBJ1-1 for the parts outside the CDR3, the full variable domain is DVKVTQSSRYLVKRTGEKVFLECVQDMDHENMFWYRQDPGLGLRLIYFSYDVKMKEKGDIPEGYSVSREKKERFSLILESASTNQTSMYLCASTPVGLNTEAFFGQGTRLTVV.

This clonotype was counted only a few times. The chain employs TRBV23-1 and TRBJ1-2, with 9 bases matching TRBD1. TRBV23-1 is known as an ORF, though its function is uncertain. J was trimmed by 6 bases and V by 8 bases; bases with no gene match: 13. The CDR3 spans 15 residues. The CDR3 DNA reads TGCGCCAGCTGTAGGGCTACAGGGGGCCTAGATGGCTACACCTTC. Amino acids: CASCRATGGLDGYTF.

This clonotype was seen more than once but under ten times. The rearrangement links TRBV7-1 to TRBJ1-1; tentatively, D is TRBD1 (6 bases). TRBV7-1 is annotated as an ORF whose role is uncertain. With 3 bases removed from V and 0 bases from J, the gap between germline ends came to 14 bases. The CDR3 totals 16 residues. The DNA of the CDR3 is TGTGCCAGCAGCTCCGGGACACGATTCATGAACACTGAAGCTTTCTTT. Translating gives CASSSGTRFMNTEAFF.

In its sample, this clonotype was seen a few times. The J gene is TRBJ2-7, the V gene TRBV13, with D uncertain. V gave up 3 bases and J gave up 6 bases, with 9 bases separating them. Germline-derived CDR1 and CDR2 are PRHDT and FYEKMQ (reference sequence). This CDR3 has 12 amino acids. CDR3 protein: CASSFRVGEQYF. CDR3 nucleotides: TGTGCCAGCAGCTTTAGAGTTGGCGAGCAGTACTTC. Looking up the rest from reference TRBV13 and TRBJ2-7 gives the full variable domain: AAGVIQSPRHLIKEKRETATLKCYPIPRHDTVYWYQQGPGQDPQFLISFYEKMQSDKGSIPDRFSAQQFSDYHSELNMSSLELGDSALYFCASSFRVGEQYFGPGTRLTVT.

The V gene is TRBV7-6, the J gene TRBJ2-1; possibly TRBD2 for D (5 bases). The length of the CDR3 is 15 residues. The germline CDR1 and CDR2 sequences are SGHVS and FNYEAQ. V lost 1 base, J lost 0 bases, and 7 bases lay in between. The chain's CDR3 is CASSLVTSSYNEQFF. The CDR3, as DNA: TGTGCCAGCAGCTTAGTAACTAGCTCCTACAATGAGCAGTTCTTC.

This chain uses TRBV11-1 with TRBJ2-7; 9 nucleotides line up with TRBD2. The CDR3 is 14 residues long. The V segment lost 4 bases and the J segment 5 bases; nucleotides outside the gene matches: 6. Germline CDR1 SGHAT, CDR2 FQDESV (reference sequence). CDR3 residues: CASSSRTSVHEQYF. In DNA form, the CDR3 reads TGTGCCAGCAGCTCGAGGACTAGCGTGCACGAGCAGTACTTC. Complete variable domain (other parts from reference TRBV11-1 and TRBJ2-7): EAEVAQSPRYKITEKSQAVAFWCDPISGHATLYWYRQILGQGPELLVQFQDESVVDDSQLPKDRFSAERLKGVDSTLKIQPAELGDSAMYLCASSSRTSVHEQYFGPGTRLTVT.

This rearrangement joins TRBV11-3 to TRBJ2-1, with TRBD2 matching over 8 bases. After removal of 4 bases from V and 4 bases from J, the junction contained 6 bases not matched to a gene. Per germline, CDR1 SGHNT and CDR2 YENEEA. The CDR3 runs 15 residues. This CDR3 is CASSSISGKYNEQFF. The CDR3 DNA is TGTGCCAGCAGCTCAATTAGCGGGAAATACAATGAGCAGTTCTTC.

This clonotype was picked up a small number of times. The chain joins TRBV11-3 to TRBJ2-1, with TRBD1 matching 7 bases. Germline CDR1 reads SGHNT; CDR2 reads YENEEA. CDR3 length: 14 amino acids. J was trimmed by 7 bases and V by 1 base; bases with no gene match: 4. DNA for the CDR3: TGTGCCAGCAGCTTAGTAGGGGGCAGGAATGAGCAGTTCTTC. It codes for CASSLVGGRNEQFF.

V gene TRBV15 combines with J gene TRBJ2-1; possibly TRBD1 or TRBD2 for D (6 bases each). The CDR3 spans 18 residues. Germline values: CDR1 LNHNV, CDR2 YYDKDF (reference sequence). Trimming took off 0 bases at V and 5 bases at J, with 20 bases between the two ends. CDR3 DNA sequence: TGTGCCACCAGCAGAGATTTACGGGACGGGGGCTCGGACAATGAGCAGTTCTTC. Amino acids: CATSRDLRDGGSDNEQFF. Combining the CDR3 with reference TRBV15 and TRBJ2-1 gives the whole variable domain DAMVIQNPRYQVTQFGKPVTLSCSQTLNHNVMYWYQQKSSQAPKLLFHYYDKDFNNEADTPDNFQSRRPNTSFCFLDIRSPGLGDTAMYLCATSRDLRDGGSDNEQFFGPGTRLTVL.

This rearrangement joins TRBV9 to TRBJ2-1, with 7 bases fitting TRBD1. Germline values: CDR1 SGDLS, CDR2 YYNGEE. Trimming cost V 0 bases and J 5 bases; bases outside gene matches: 5. CDR3 length equals 15 residues. The CDR3, as DNA: TGTGCCAGCAGCGTAGGTAGGGGGCCACACAATGAGCAGTTCTTC. Its protein product is CASSVGRGPHNEQFF.

This chain uses TRBV18 with TRBJ2-1, with 11 bases fitting TRBD2. With 3 bases clipped from V and 5 bases from J, the junction kept 6 bases outside the gene matches. This CDR3 is 16 amino acids long. Germline V lookup: CDR1 KGHSH, CDR2 LQKENI. The CDR3 loop is CASSPTSGGPHNEQFF. The CDR3 region has the DNA TGTGCCAGCTCACCCACTAGCGGGGGCCCCCACAATGAGCAGTTCTTC.

This chain uses TRBV29-1 with TRBJ2-2; 7 bases match TRBD1. CDR3 length equals 14 residues. V shed 5 bases and J 3 bases; nucleotides not matched to a gene: 6. The germline V gene has CDR1 SQVTM and CDR2 ANQGSEA. In DNA, the CDR3 is TGCAGCGTTCGAGGGGGCGCGGACACCGGGGAGCTGTTTTTT. This codes for CSVRGGADTGELFF.

The chain combines TRBV20-1 with TRBJ1-2, with 8 bases identical to TRBD1. This CDR3 contains 14 residues. Germline CDR1 is DFQATT and CDR2 is SNEGSKA (reference sequence). The V and J ends lost 2 bases and 3 bases, in that order; junction bases with no gene match: 5. CDR3 in amino acids: CSARIPDRDYGYTF. The CDR3 nucleotides read TGCAGTGCTAGAATCCCGGACAGGGACTATGGCTACACCTTC.

V is TRBV7-2 and J is TRBJ2-1; D gene uncertain. The ends were cut back, 5 bases at V and 0 bases at J, with 11 bases in the middle. Germline-derived CDR1 and CDR2 are SGHTA and FQGNSA. This CDR3 spans 15 amino acids. Written as DNA, the CDR3 is TGTGCCAGCAGCCTAGAGAGTAGCTCCTACAATGAGCAGTTCTTC. This codes for CASSLESSSYNEQFF.

The chain combines TRBV4-3 with TRBJ2-7; the D gene could be TRBD1 or TRBD2 (5 bases each). This CDR3 has 13 amino acids. CDR1 and CDR2 (germline): LGHNA, YSLEER. Trimming cost V 3 bases and J 6 bases, with 12 bases left between them. The CDR3 sequence: CASSQVGDLEQYF. CDR3 bases: TGCGCCAGCAGCCAGGTGGGGGATCTCGAGCAGTACTTC.

The gene calls are TRBV11-1 and TRBJ2-7; 7 bases are shared with TRBD1. Looked up from germline, CDR1 is SGHAT and CDR2 is FQDESV (reference sequence). J was trimmed by 5 bases and V by 4 bases; bases with no gene match: 8. The CDR3 has 14 amino acids. In nucleotides, the CDR3 is TGTGCCAGCAGCTGGGGACAGCCAGAGGACGAGCAGTACGTC. Translated, it gives CASSWGQPEDEQYV.

The chain has TRBV2 and TRBJ2-2; a possible D gene is TRBD1 (5 bases). Germline V gene data show CDR1 as SNHLY and CDR2 as FYNNEI. This CDR3 region has 16 residues. The V end was cut by 0 bases, the J end by 2 bases, with 10 bases between. The CDR3 is CASSEALQGNTGELFF. The DNA of the CDR3 is TGTGCCAGCAGTGAAGCGCTTCAGGGTAACACCGGGGAGCTGTTTTTT.